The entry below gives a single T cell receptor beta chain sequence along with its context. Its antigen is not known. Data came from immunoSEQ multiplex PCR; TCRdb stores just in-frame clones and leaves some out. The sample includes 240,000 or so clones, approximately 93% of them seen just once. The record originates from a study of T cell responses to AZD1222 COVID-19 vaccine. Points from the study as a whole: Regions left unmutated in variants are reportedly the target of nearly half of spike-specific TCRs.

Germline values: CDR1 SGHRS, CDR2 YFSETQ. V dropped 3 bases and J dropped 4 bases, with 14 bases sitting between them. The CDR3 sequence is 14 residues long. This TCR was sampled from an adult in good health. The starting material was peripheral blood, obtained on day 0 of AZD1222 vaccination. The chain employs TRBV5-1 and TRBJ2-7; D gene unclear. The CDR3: CASSSTTVGYEQYF. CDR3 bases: TGCGCCAGCAGCTCCACAACGGTTGGATACGAGCAGTACTTC.